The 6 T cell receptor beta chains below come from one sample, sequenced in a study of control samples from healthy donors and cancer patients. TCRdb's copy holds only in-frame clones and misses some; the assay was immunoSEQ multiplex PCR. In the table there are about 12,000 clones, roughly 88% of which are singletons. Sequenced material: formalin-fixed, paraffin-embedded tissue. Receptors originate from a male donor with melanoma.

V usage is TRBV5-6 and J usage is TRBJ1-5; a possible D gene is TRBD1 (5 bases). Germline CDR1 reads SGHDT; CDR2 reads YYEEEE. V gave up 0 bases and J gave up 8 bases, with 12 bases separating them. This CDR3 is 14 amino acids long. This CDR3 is CASSLEPLGEPQHF. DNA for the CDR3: TGTGCCAGCAGCTTGGAGCCTTTGGGGGAGCCCCAGCATTTT.

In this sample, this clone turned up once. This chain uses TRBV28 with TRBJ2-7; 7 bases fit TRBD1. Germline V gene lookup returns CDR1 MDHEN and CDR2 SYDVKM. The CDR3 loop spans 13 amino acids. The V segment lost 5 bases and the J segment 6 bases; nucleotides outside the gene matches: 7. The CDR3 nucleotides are TGTGCCAGCAGTCCCCCAGACAGGGCCGAGCAGTACTTC. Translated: CASSPPDRAEQYF.

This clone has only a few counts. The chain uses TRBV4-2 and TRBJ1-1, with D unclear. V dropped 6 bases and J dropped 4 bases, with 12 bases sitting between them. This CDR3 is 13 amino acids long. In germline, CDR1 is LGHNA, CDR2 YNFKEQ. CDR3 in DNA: TGTGCCAGCAGTTTAACAACGGGCACTGAAGCTTTCTTT. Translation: CASSLTTGTEAFF.

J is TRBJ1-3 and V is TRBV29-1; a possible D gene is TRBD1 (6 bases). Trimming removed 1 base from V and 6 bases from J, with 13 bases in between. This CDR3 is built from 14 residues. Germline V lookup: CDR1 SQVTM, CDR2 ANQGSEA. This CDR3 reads CSVEGQDGKNTIYF. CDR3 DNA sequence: TGCAGCGTTGAAGGACAGGACGGAAAAAACACCATATATTTT.

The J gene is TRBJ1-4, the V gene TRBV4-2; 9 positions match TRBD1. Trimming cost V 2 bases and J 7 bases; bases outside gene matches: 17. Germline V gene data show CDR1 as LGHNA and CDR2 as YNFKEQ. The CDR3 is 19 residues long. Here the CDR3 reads CASSQIFGTGSVSGEKLFF. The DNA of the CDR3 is TGTGCCAGCAGCCAAATTTTTGGGACAGGGTCGGTGAGTGGTGAAAAACTGTTTTTT.

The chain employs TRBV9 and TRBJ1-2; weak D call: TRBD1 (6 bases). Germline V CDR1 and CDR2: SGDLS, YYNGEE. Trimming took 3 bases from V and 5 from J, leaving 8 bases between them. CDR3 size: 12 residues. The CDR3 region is CASSGGQYGYTF. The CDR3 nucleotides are TGTGCCAGCAGCGGAGGACAGTATGGCTACACCTTC. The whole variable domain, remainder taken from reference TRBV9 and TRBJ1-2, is DSGVTQTPKHLITATGQRVTLRCSPRSGDLSVYWYQQSLDQGLQFLIQYYNGEERAKGNILERFSAQQFPDLHSELNLSSLELGDSALYFCASSGGQYGYTFGSGTRLTVV.